A selection of T cell receptor beta chains follows, all from one sample in a study of human versus mouse CDR3 diversity and MHC coevolution. TCRdb's table, derived via immunoSEQ multiplex PCR, lists solely in-frame clones and lacks some. The sample has about 77,000 clones; 85% to 95% are singletons. The material sequenced was naive CD4+ T cells from blood. These receptors were collected from a person between 25 and 75 years old in good health. The CDR3 runs from the conserved cysteine through the conserved F or W. A D gene is named only where the DNA matches it firmly. Not every row has a clone size; where given, it reads once, few, many or a size class.

j_call: TRBJ1-5; clone_size: NA; v_call: TRBV30; d_call: TRBD1; cdr3_aa: CAWSSGTGIGNQPQHF; cdr3_nt: TGTGCCTGGAGTTCCGGGACAGGGATTGGCAATCAGCCCCAGCATTTT
j_call: TRBJ1-2; clone_size: NA; v_call: TRBV5-8; d_call: TRBD1; cdr3_aa: CASSPTGGDGYTF; cdr3_nt: TGTGCCAGCAGCCCCACAGGGGGCGATGGCTACACCTTC
j_call: TRBJ2-3; clone_size: NA; v_call: TRBV5-1; d_call: TRBD1; cdr3_aa: CASKRQGPSTDTQYF; cdr3_nt: TGCGCCAGCAAACGACAGGGACCGAGCACAGATACGCAGTATTTT
j_call: TRBJ1-1; clone_size: few; v_call: TRBV19; d_call: NA; cdr3_aa: CASTATVMNTEAFF; cdr3_nt: TGTGCCAGTACCGCGACAGTAATGAACACTGAAGCTTTCTTT
j_call: TRBJ2-7; clone_size: NA; v_call: TRBV30; d_call: TRBD2; cdr3_aa: CAWSGGSWSYEQYF; cdr3_nt: TGTGCCTGGAGTGGCGGGAGCTGGTCCTACGAGCAGTACTTC
j_call: TRBJ2-7; clone_size: NA; v_call: TRBV28; d_call: NA; cdr3_aa: CACRTAASYEQYF; cdr3_nt: TGTGCCTGCCGGACAGCGGCCTCCTACGAGCAGTACTTC
j_call: TRBJ2-5; clone_size: NA; v_call: TRBV10-3; d_call: TRBD2; cdr3_aa: CAISGAGAPETQYF; cdr3_nt: TGTGCCATCAGTGGGGCGGGAGCCCCGGAGACCCAGTACTTC
j_call: TRBJ2-3; clone_size: NA; v_call: TRBV27; d_call: TRBD2; cdr3_aa: CASSLLGTSGTDTQYF; cdr3_nt: TGTGCCAGCAGTTTATTGGGGACTAGCGGGACAGATACGCAGTATTTT
j_call: TRBJ2-5; clone_size: NA; v_call: TRBV19; d_call: TRBD2; cdr3_aa: CASSISGGLQETQYF; cdr3_nt: TGTGCCAGTAGTATCAGCGGGGGACTTCAAGAGACCCAGTACTTC
j_call: TRBJ1-2; clone_size: NA; v_call: TRBV28; d_call: NA; cdr3_aa: CASSSDSAYGYTF; cdr3_nt: TGTGCCAGCAGTTCGGACAGTGCCTATGGCTACACCTTC
j_call: TRBJ2-4; clone_size: NA; v_call: TRBV12-2; d_call: NA; cdr3_aa: CASRLEGGSRGQLAKNIQYF; cdr3_nt: TGTGCAAGTCGCTTAGAGGGTGGGAGTAGGGGACAGCTAGCCAAAAACATTCAGTACTTC
j_call: TRBJ2-3; clone_size: NA; v_call: TRBV10-3; d_call: NA; cdr3_aa: CAISESSQQDTQYF; cdr3_nt: TGTGCCATCAGTGAGTCTAGCCAGCAAGATACGCAGTATTTT
j_call: TRBJ2-7; clone_size: NA; v_call: TRBV28; d_call: TRBD1; cdr3_aa: CASSGQGYSYEQYF; cdr3_nt: TGTGCCAGCAGTGGACAGGGCTACTCCTACGAGCAGTACTTC
j_call: TRBJ1-3; clone_size: NA; v_call: TRBV6-5; d_call: TRBD1; cdr3_aa: CASSYSSTGGNTIYF; cdr3_nt: TGTGCCAGCAGTTACTCCTCGACAGGGGGGAACACCATATATTTT
j_call: TRBJ2-3; clone_size: NA; v_call: TRBV15; d_call: NA; cdr3_aa: CATSDDRTPGTDTQYF; cdr3_nt: TGTGCCACCAGCGATGACAGGACTCCCGGGACAGATACGCAGTATTTT
j_call: TRBJ2-3; clone_size: NA; v_call: TRBV14; d_call: NA; cdr3_aa: CASSPRVRQGKTDTQYF; cdr3_nt: TGTGCCAGCAGCCCTCGGGTCCGGCAGGGTAAAACAGATACGCAGTATTTT
j_call: TRBJ1-1; clone_size: NA; v_call: TRBV5-1; d_call: TRBD1; cdr3_aa: CASKRAGGVDTEAFF; cdr3_nt: TGCGCCAGCAAGCGAGCAGGGGGCGTGGACACTGAAGCTTTCTTT
j_call: TRBJ1-1; clone_size: NA; v_call: TRBV28; d_call: NA; cdr3_aa: CASSPRTQGFVTEAFF; cdr3_nt: TGTGCCAGCAGTCCCCGGACGCAGGGGTTTGTCACTGAAGCTTTCTTT
j_call: TRBJ1-1; clone_size: NA; v_call: TRBV7-9; d_call: NA; cdr3_aa: CASSQVTEAFF; cdr3_nt: TGTGCCAGCAGTCAGGTCACTGAAGCTTTCTTT
j_call: TRBJ1-2; clone_size: once; v_call: TRBV28; d_call: TRBD1; cdr3_aa: CASSLRTGHTF; cdr3_nt: TGTGCCAGCAGCCTGCGGACAGGGCACACCTTC
j_call: TRBJ1-2; clone_size: NA; v_call: TRBV29-1; d_call: NA; cdr3_aa: CSGHSTANGYTF; cdr3_nt: TGCAGCGGTCACTCGACAGCAAACGGCTACACCTTC
j_call: TRBJ2-5; clone_size: NA; v_call: TRBV10-2; d_call: TRBD2; cdr3_aa: CASSPTSGGAGETQYF; cdr3_nt: TGCGCCAGCAGTCCTACTAGCGGGGGGGCTGGAGAGACCCAGTACTTC
j_call: TRBJ2-5; clone_size: NA; v_call: TRBV5-5; d_call: TRBD2; cdr3_aa: CASSWGGEETQYF; cdr3_nt: TGTGCCAGCAGCTGGGGGGGGGAAGAGACCCAGTACTTC
j_call: TRBJ2-5; clone_size: NA; v_call: TRBV28; d_call: NA; cdr3_aa: CASRSTGRETQYF; cdr3_nt: TGTGCCAGCAGATCGACAGGGAGGGAGACCCAGTACTTC
j_call: TRBJ2-5; clone_size: NA; v_call: TRBV7-6; d_call: TRBD2; cdr3_aa: CASSLASGGRETQYF; cdr3_nt: TGTGCCAGCAGCTTGGCTAGCGGGGGTCGAGAGACCCAGTACTTC
j_call: TRBJ2-2; clone_size: NA; v_call: TRBV27; d_call: NA; cdr3_aa: CASTPGVGSANTGELFF; cdr3_nt: TGTGCCAGCACCCCCGGGGTGGGGAGCGCGAACACCGGGGAGCTGTTTTTT
j_call: TRBJ1-6; clone_size: once; v_call: TRBV28; d_call: TRBD1; cdr3_aa: CASSSLGTGGKNSPLHF; cdr3_nt: TGTGCCAGCAGTTCCCTCGGGACAGGGGGGAAGAATTCACCCCTCCACTTT
j_call: TRBJ2-3; clone_size: NA; v_call: TRBV6-1; d_call: NA; cdr3_aa: CASSDQGTSTDTQYF; cdr3_nt: TGTGCCAGCAGTGATCAGGGGACCTCCACAGATACGCAGTATTTT
j_call: TRBJ2-5; clone_size: NA; v_call: TRBV19; d_call: NA; cdr3_aa: CASSMFLGSKQETQYF; cdr3_nt: TGTGCCAGTAGTATGTTCCTAGGCAGCAAACAAGAGACCCAGTACTTC
j_call: TRBJ2-1; clone_size: NA; v_call: TRBV9; d_call: TRBD2; cdr3_aa: CASSVVPTSGSYEQFF; cdr3_nt: TGTGCCAGCAGCGTAGTACCGACTAGCGGGAGCTATGAGCAGTTCTTC
j_call: TRBJ1-2; clone_size: NA; v_call: TRBV29-1; d_call: NA; cdr3_aa: CSVSRDYGYTF; cdr3_nt: TGCAGCGTTTCCAGGGACTATGGCTACACCTTC
j_call: TRBJ2-7; clone_size: few; v_call: TRBV7-9; d_call: NA; cdr3_aa: CASSLVPDRRYEQYF; cdr3_nt: TGTGCCAGCAGCTTAGTTCCCGACAGGCGCTACGAGCAGTACTTC
j_call: TRBJ2-5; clone_size: NA; v_call: TRBV4-1; d_call: TRBD2; cdr3_aa: CASSQGRSSGEEIQYF; cdr3_nt: TGCGCCAGCAGCCAAGGACGGTCTAGCGGAGAAGAGATCCAGTACTTC
j_call: TRBJ1-1; clone_size: NA; v_call: TRBV29-1; d_call: TRBD1; cdr3_aa: CSVHGTGGANTEAFF; cdr3_nt: TGCAGCGTCCACGGGACAGGGGGCGCGAACACTGAAGCTTTCTTT
j_call: TRBJ2-6; clone_size: NA; v_call: TRBV6-6; d_call: NA; cdr3_aa: CASSVIGANVLTF; cdr3_nt: TGTGCCAGCAGTGTAATTGGGGCCAACGTCCTGACTTTC
j_call: TRBJ1-1; clone_size: NA; v_call: TRBV30; d_call: NA; cdr3_aa: CAWNVGAAYTEAFF; cdr3_nt: TGTGCCTGGAACGTTGGGGCAGCGTACACTGAAGCTTTCTTT
j_call: TRBJ2-6; clone_size: NA; v_call: TRBV6-1; d_call: NA; cdr3_aa: CASSERQGDWTSSGANVLTF; cdr3_nt: TGTGCCAGCAGTGAACGCCAGGGCGACTGGACAAGCTCTGGGGCCAACGTCCTGACTTTC
j_call: TRBJ2-3; clone_size: once; v_call: TRBV4-1; d_call: NA; cdr3_aa: CASSQTGLHTDTQYF; cdr3_nt: TGCGCCAGCAGCCAAACGGGACTTCACACAGATACGCAGTATTTT
j_call: TRBJ2-7; clone_size: NA; v_call: TRBV9; d_call: NA; cdr3_aa: CASSVAPANEQYF; cdr3_nt: TGTGCCAGCAGCGTAGCCCCAGCGAACGAGCAGTACTTC
j_call: TRBJ1-2; clone_size: NA; v_call: TRBV19; d_call: TRBD1; cdr3_aa: CASSIAGQGAGDGYTF; cdr3_nt: TGTGCCAGTAGTATAGCGGGACAGGGGGCCGGTGATGGCTACACCTTC
j_call: TRBJ1-3; clone_size: few; v_call: TRBV7-6; d_call: NA; cdr3_aa: CASSLQGRYSGNTIYF; cdr3_nt: TGTGCCAGCAGCTTACAAGGCAGGTACTCTGGAAACACCATATATTTT